These 11 T cell receptor beta chains share one sample of origin, sequenced in a study of blood T cell repertoires in COVID-19. The protocol was immunoSEQ multiplex PCR, while the TCRdb copy is restricted to in-frame clones and leaves out a portion. The repertoire includes more than 300,000 clones, about nine tenths of them detected once, and 1.8% sits in the top ten. Sequencing used peripheral blood. Every receptor here comes from a woman younger than 45 with COVID-19, enrolled during active disease.

The CDR3 is CASSPNEGGNTEAFF. The CDR3 DNA is TGTGCCAGCAGCCCTAATGAGGGAGGGAACACTGAAGCTTTCTTT. The V and J genes are TRBV7-6 and TRBJ1-1, with D uncertain. This CDR3 region has 15 residues. Germline loops: CDR1 SGHVS, CDR2 FNYEAQ. Between the trimmed V and J ends, which lost 5 bases and 1 base, there was a span of 14 bases.

V and J are TRBV9 and TRBJ1-3; maybe TRBD1 (5 bases). Germline loops: CDR1 SGDLS, CDR2 YYNGEE. V gave up 4 bases and J gave up 2 bases, with 10 bases separating them. This CDR3 is built from 14 residues. In DNA, the CDR3 is TGTGCCAGCAGCCAAGGGGTCGCTGGAAACACCATATATTTT. Its translation: CASSQGVAGNTIYF.

The genes are TRBV7-9 and TRBJ1-6, with D maybe TRBD1 (5 bases). Trimming cost V 3 bases and J 10 bases, with 19 bases left between them. Germline V gives CDR1 SEHNR, CDR2 FQNEAQ (reference sequence). The CDR3 is made up of 16 amino acids. In DNA, the CDR3 is TGTGCCAGCAGCTTGCTCAGCTATGAGGGGAGGTCACCCCTCCACTTT. It yields the protein CASSLLSYEGRSPLHF.

This CDR3 reads CASSRQGWTPLHF. Written as DNA, the CDR3 is TGTGCCAGCAGTCGGCAGGGTTGGACACCCCTCCACTTT. The V call is TRBV12-3 or TRBV12-4, the J call TRBJ1-6; D possibly corresponds to TRBD1 (5 bases). Trimming took 5 bases from V and 11 from J, leaving 13 bases between them. The CDR3 runs to 13 residues.

The chain is built from TRBV10-3 and TRBJ1-6; 8 bases match TRBD1. The CDR3 loop spans 14 amino acids. Germline V gives CDR1 ENHRY, CDR2 SYGVKD. With 10 bases clipped from V and 6 bases from J, the junction kept 8 bases outside the gene matches. CDR3 in amino acids: CATRQGAGNSPLHF. The CDR3, as DNA: TGTGCCACACGCCAGGGGGCGGGTAATTCACCCCTCCACTTT.

DNA of the CDR3: TGTGCCAGCAGCGCCGGGACAGGGGATGGCTACACCTTC. This encodes CASSAGTGDGYTF. The chain uses TRBV6-5 and TRBJ1-2; 10 positions match TRBD1. This CDR3 spans 13 amino acids. Germline CDR1 MNHEY, CDR2 SVGAGI. The junction had 4 bases not matched to a gene; V was cut back by 6 bases and J by 6 bases.

The chain joins TRBV5-6 to TRBJ2-7; D gene uncertain. Trimming pared 4 bases from V and 3 bases from J, leaving 5 bases between. This CDR3 region has 11 residues. Germline lookup yields CDR1 SGHDT and CDR2 YYEEEE. The CDR3 DNA sequence: TGTGCCAGCAGCATCGGCTACGAGCAGTACTTC. Its translation is CASSIGYEQYF. Together with reference TRBV5-6 and TRBJ2-7, the CDR3 gives the full variable domain: DAGVTQSPTHLIKTRGQQVTLRCSPKSGHDTVSWYQQALGQGPQFIFQYYEEEERQRGNFPDRFSGHQFPNYSSELNVNALLLGDSALYLCASSIGYEQYFGPGTRLTVT.

The rearrangement joins TRBV27 to TRBJ1-5, with TRBD1 matching over 7 bases. The J segment lost 6 bases and the V segment lost 6 bases, leaving 5 bases of the junction unmatched. This CDR3 has 13 amino acids. The V gene's germline CDR1 is MNHEY and CDR2 SMNVEV (reference sequence). This chain's CDR3 is CASSHRGVQPQHF. DNA for the CDR3: TGTGCCAGCAGCCACAGGGGTGTTCAGCCCCAGCATTTT.

J is TRBJ1-2 and V is TRBV28; D is possibly TRBD1 (6 bases). V lost 5 bases, J lost 4 bases, and 14 bases lay in between. The V gene's germline CDR1 is MDHEN and CDR2 SYDVKM. The CDR3 loop spans 14 amino acids. In DNA form, the CDR3 reads TGTGCCAGCAGTCCCCCGACAGGTATCTATGGCTACACCTTC. Its protein product is CASSPPTGIYGYTF.

The rearrangement uses TRBV21-1 and TRBJ2-3; the DNA was not compared with TRBD2, the D call given in the table. TRBV21-1 is shown as a pseudogene. The CDR3 is 15 residues long. For the CDR3, the DNA is TGTGCCAGCAGCAATGTAGGGAGGGCTGGAGATACGCAGTATTTT. Its translation: CASSNVGRAGDTQYF.

V usage is TRBV7-9 and J usage is TRBJ1-2, with 9 bases identical to TRBD1. V lost 3 bases, J lost 8 bases, and 4 bases stayed unmatched. The CDR3 contains 13 residues. Germline CDR1 reads SEHNR; CDR2 reads FQNEAQ (reference sequence). The CDR3 coding sequence is TGTGCCAGCAGCTTTGGACAGGGGATCGGCTACACCTTC. It is translated as CASSFGQGIGYTF.